The 8 T cell receptor beta chains presented below share a single source sample, sequenced in a study of beta chain features in type 1 diabetes. cDNA synthesis used the whole RNA isolate, giving expressed TCRB sequences. Only in-frame clones appear in the TCRdb table, and some are missing; sequencing was by immunoSEQ multiplex PCR. The sample carries some 44,000 clones, over 50% recorded once. The specimen sequenced was Tregs from blood. The source is a woman aged 18-30 years in good health.

The chain joins TRBV29-1 to TRBJ1-1; 9 positions match TRBD1. With 4 bases clipped from V and 6 bases from J, the junction kept 9 bases outside the gene matches. CDR3 length equals 14 residues. The germline gives CDR1 SQVTM, CDR2 ANQGSEA. As DNA, the CDR3 is TGCAGCGTTGTTTCCGGGACAGGGCGGTCTGAAGCTTTCTTT. It specifies CSVVSGTGRSEAFF.

V is TRBV29-1 and J is TRBJ1-2, with TRBD1 matching over 7 bases. The CDR3 runs to 14 residues. Germline CDR1 SQVTM, CDR2 ANQGSEA. V was clipped by 6 bases and J by 2 bases; unmatched bases: 9. The CDR3 DNA follows: TGCAGCGTGTCATCCGGGACAGCCAACTATGGCTACACCTTC. As protein: CSVSSGTANYGYTF.

CDR3 residues: CSVEESQLNEQFF. The CDR3 DNA follows: TGCAGCGTTGAGGAGTCCCAGCTTAATGAGCAGTTCTTC. The chain uses TRBV29-1 and TRBJ2-1, with unresolved D. V was clipped by 3 bases and J by 7 bases, with 13 bases between them. The CDR3 loop spans 13 amino acids. CDR1 is SQVTM and CDR2 is ANQGSEA in the germline V gene.

This clone was found a few times. The genes are TRBV28 and TRBJ2-5; TRBD2 aligns across 14 bases. The CDR3 runs 18 residues. Germline V gene lookup returns CDR1 MDHEN and CDR2 SYDVKM. The V segment lost 4 bases and the J segment 5 bases; nucleotides outside the gene matches: 12. The CDR3 nucleotides read TGTGCCAGCAGTTCCGAACGACTAGCGGGAGGGCCTAGGGAGACCCAGTACTTC. It specifies CASSSERLAGGPRETQYF.

In this sample, this clone turned up a few times. The V call is TRBV7-8, the J call TRBJ2-1; the match to TRBD1 covers 9 bases. Per germline, CDR1 SGHVS and CDR2 FQNEAQ. The CDR3 has 14 amino acids. V lost 5 bases, J lost 12 bases, and 11 bases stayed unmatched. The CDR3 DNA follows: TGTGCCAGCAGCATCCGGGACAGGGCGGGCGGGCAGTTCTTC. This sequence encodes CASSIRDRAGGQFF.

Ten or more counts support this clone. This chain joins TRBV28 and TRBJ2-5; 8 nucleotides align to TRBD2. The germline CDR1 and CDR2 sequences are MDHEN and SYDVKM. The CDR3 contains 15 residues. V shed 6 bases, J shed 2 bases, and the junction held 8 bases outside the gene matches. The CDR3 nucleotides read TGTGCCAGCAGCCTTCCCACTAGCGGACAAGAGACCCAGTACTTC. Its translation: CASSLPTSGQETQYF.

The V gene is TRBV19, the J gene TRBJ2-4; the match to TRBD2 covers 7 bases. Germline V gives CDR1 LNHDA, CDR2 SQIVND (reference sequence). There are 17 residues in the CDR3. V dropped 3 bases and J dropped 1; count of bases not matched to a gene: 9. The DNA of the CDR3 is TGTGCCAGTAGTATGGGAGCGGGAACAGATGCCAAAAACATTCAGTACTTC. This gives the protein CASSMGAGTDAKNIQYF.

This clone was counted only a few times. The chain uses TRBV27 and TRBJ1-3, with D tentatively TRBD1 (6 bases). Germline assignment: CDR1 MNHEY and CDR2 SMNVEV (reference sequence). This CDR3 comprises 15 residues. V was cut by 6 bases and J by 3 bases, with 15 bases left in between. The CDR3 region is CASRKQGEGGNTIYF. CDR3 bases: TGTGCCAGCAGGAAACAGGGTGAAGGTGGAAACACCATATATTTT.